The 9 T cell receptor beta chains below come from one sample, sequenced in a study of long-term antiretroviral therapy in people with HIV. Survey-level immunoSEQ v3.0 assays were run. Clones were sequenced by immunoSEQ multiplex PCR, and TCRdb holds only the in-frame ones, with some missing. This sample has tens of thousands of clones, with roughly 88% found just once. The input for sequencing was unsorted PBMCs, taken 0.1 years before starting antiretroviral therapy. Every receptor here comes from a man in his late teens or twenties with HIV.

The chain has TRBV5-4 and TRBJ2-3; the D gene is possibly TRBD2 (6 bases). The CDR3 totals 15 residues. Germline V gives CDR1 SGHNT, CDR2 YYREEE (reference sequence). Trimming shortened V by 3 bases and J by 4 bases, and 15 bases separated the two germline ends. In nucleotides, the CDR3 is TGTGCCAGCAGCTCTGGGACTCAACACGCAGATACGCAGTATTTT. It encodes CASSSGTQHADTQYF.

J is TRBJ2-6 and V is TRBV27; no reliable D call. Deletions cut 6 bases from V and 0 bases from J, with 3 bases between. Germline assignment: CDR1 MNHEY and CDR2 SMNVEV (reference sequence). The CDR3 extends over 13 amino acids. CDR3 in amino acids: CASRHSGANVLTF. The CDR3 nucleotides are TGTGCCAGCAGGCACTCTGGGGCCAACGTCCTGACTTTC.

This chain joins TRBV5-6 and TRBJ2-3; no clear D. The CDR3 sequence is 13 residues long. Germline V gene lookup returns CDR1 SGHDT and CDR2 YYEEEE. Trimming shortened V by 4 bases and J by 2 bases, and 8 bases separated the two germline ends. CDR3 sequence: CASSPGNTDTQYF. The DNA of the CDR3 is TGTGCCAGCAGCCCAGGAAACACAGATACGCAGTATTTT.

The chain carries TRBV2 and TRBJ2-7; D ambiguous. V was pared by 6 bases and J by 3 bases, with 12 bases between. Germline-derived CDR1 and CDR2 are SNHLY and FYNNEI. The CDR3 sequence is 13 residues long. Here the CDR3 reads CASRRFGSYEQYF. The CDR3 DNA is TGTGCCAGCAGGCGATTTGGCAGCTACGAGCAGTACTTC.

The chain uses TRBV5-1 and TRBJ2-1; D unresolved. This CDR3 is 11 amino acids long. V was shortened by 2 bases and J by 4 bases, with 1 base between the two germline ends. Per the germline V gene, CDR1 is SGHRS and CDR2 is YFSETQ. CDR3 sequence (DNA): TGCGCCAGCAGCTTTTACAATGAGCAGTTCTTC. Its protein product is CASSFYNEQFF.

The genes are TRBV7-9 and TRBJ2-7; possible D gene TRBD2, 5 bases. Germline V lookup: CDR1 SEHNR, CDR2 FQNEAQ (reference sequence). V lost 5 bases to trimming and J lost 3 bases, with 8 bases between them. The CDR3 spans 12 residues. Here the CDR3 DNA reads TGTGCCAGCAGCCCCGGAGGCTACGAGCAGTACTTC. Encoded protein: CASSPGGYEQYF.

In its sample, this clone ranks as medium-sized. V and J are TRBV7-8 and TRBJ2-5; perhaps TRBD2 as D (5 bases). Germline V gene data show CDR1 as SGHVS and CDR2 as FQNEAQ. Trimming removed 1 base from V and 4 bases from J, with 13 bases in between. The CDR3 runs to 15 residues. This CDR3 reads CASSLGTGRGETQYF. The CDR3 DNA sequence: TGTGCCAGCAGCTTAGGAACGGGCCGGGGAGAGACCCAGTACTTC.

The chain has TRBV18 and TRBJ2-7; tentative D call: TRBD1 (6 bases). The CDR3 is 13 residues long. Between the trimmed V and J ends, which lost 6 bases and 5 bases, there was a span of 14 bases. The germline V gene has CDR1 KGHSH and CDR2 LQKENI. CDR3 coding DNA: TGTGCCAGCTCCTCCGATACAGGGAACGAGCAGTACTTC. Translated: CASSSDTGNEQYF. Together with reference TRBV18 and TRBJ2-7, the CDR3 gives the full variable domain: NAGVMQNPRHLVRRRGQEARLRCSPMKGHSHVYWYRQLPEEGLKFMVYLQKENIIDESGMPKERFSAEFPKEGPSILRIQQVVRGDSAAYFCASSSDTGNEQYFGPGTRLTVT.

The V and J genes are TRBV7-2 and TRBJ2-5, with D possibly TRBD2 on 6 matching bases. With 0 bases removed from V and 4 bases from J, the gap between germline ends came to 12 bases. The germline CDR1 and CDR2 sequences are SGHTA and FQGNSA. The CDR3 totals 15 residues. The CDR3 loop reads CASSLAGTFGETQYF. CDR3 nucleotides: TGTGCCAGCAGCTTAGCTGGGACTTTCGGAGAGACCCAGTACTTC.